This TCR beta chain was retrieved from a study of CD8 T cells in Susac syndrome. Reverse transcription of roughly 0.45 to 1 ug RNA used random hexamers. TCR beta CDR3 was amplified by immunoSEQ covering 54 Vbeta and 13 Jbeta. In TCRdb, the immunoSEQ multiplex PCR reads were re-called with MiXCR into one record per CDR3 protein. The data contain around 300,000 distinct CDR3 sequences, under 95% of them seen just once; the ten biggest clones take up over 0.05%. Sequencing of TCR beta was undertaken in CD8+ and CD4+ T cells derived from blood. TEMRA cells underwent FACS enrichment and CD8+ and CD4+ T cells underwent negative isolation. Trimming removed 1 base at V and 3 bases at J, with 10 bases between. The CDR3 has 14 residues. CDR1 and CDR2 from the germline V gene are SGHRS and YFSETQ.

Sequencing was performed on CD4+ T cells from PBMCs. The chain joins TRBV5-1 to TRBJ2-5, with unresolved D. The receptor was isolated from a human donor with multiple sclerosis. The CDR3 sequence is CASSLLTVKETQYF. CDR3 bases: TGCGCCAGCAGCTTGCTGACGGTTAAAGAGACCCAGTACTTC.